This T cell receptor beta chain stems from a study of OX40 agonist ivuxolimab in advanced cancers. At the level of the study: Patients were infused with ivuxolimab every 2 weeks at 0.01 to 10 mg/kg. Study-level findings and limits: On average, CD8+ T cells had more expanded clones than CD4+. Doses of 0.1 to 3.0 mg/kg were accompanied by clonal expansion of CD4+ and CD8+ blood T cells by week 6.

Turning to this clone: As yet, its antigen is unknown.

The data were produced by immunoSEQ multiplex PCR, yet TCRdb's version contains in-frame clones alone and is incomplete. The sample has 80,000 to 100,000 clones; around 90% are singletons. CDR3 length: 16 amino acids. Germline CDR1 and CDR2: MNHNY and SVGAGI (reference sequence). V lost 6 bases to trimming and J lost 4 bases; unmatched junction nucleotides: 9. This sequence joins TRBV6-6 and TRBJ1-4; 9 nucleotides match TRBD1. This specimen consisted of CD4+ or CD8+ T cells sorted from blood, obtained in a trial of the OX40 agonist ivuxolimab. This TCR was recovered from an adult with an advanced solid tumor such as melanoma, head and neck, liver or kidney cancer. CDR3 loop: CASRNRQGGINEKLFF. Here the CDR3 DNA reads TGTGCCAGCAGAAATAGACAGGGGGGAATTAATGAAAAACTGTTTTTT.